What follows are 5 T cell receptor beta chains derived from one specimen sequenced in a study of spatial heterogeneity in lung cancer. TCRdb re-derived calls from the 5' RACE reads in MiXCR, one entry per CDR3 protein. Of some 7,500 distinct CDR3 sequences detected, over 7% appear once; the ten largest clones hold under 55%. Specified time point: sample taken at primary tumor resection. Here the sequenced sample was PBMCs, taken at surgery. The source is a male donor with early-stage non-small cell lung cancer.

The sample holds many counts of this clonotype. The CDR3 reads CASSRGLGTEAFF. Here the CDR3 DNA reads TGTGCCAGCAGCAGGGGGCTCGGCACTGAAGCTTTCTTT. The chain couples TRBV6-2 or TRBV6-3 to TRBJ1-1; 8 bases map to TRBD1. The length of the CDR3 is 13 residues. Germline CDR1 and CDR2: MNHEY and SVGEGT. With V trimmed by 6 bases and J by 4 bases, 4 bases remained unmatched.

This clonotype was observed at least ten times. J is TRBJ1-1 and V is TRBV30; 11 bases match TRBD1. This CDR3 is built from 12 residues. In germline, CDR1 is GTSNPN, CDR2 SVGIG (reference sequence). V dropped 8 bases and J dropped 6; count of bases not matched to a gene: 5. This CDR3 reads CAGPGQGAEAFF. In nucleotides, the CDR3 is TGTGCCGGACCGGGACAGGGGGCTGAAGCTTTCTTT. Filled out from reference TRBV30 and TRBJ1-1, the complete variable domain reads SQTIHQWPATLVQPVGSPLSLECTVEGTSNPNLYWYRQAAGRGLQLLFYSVGIGQISSEVPQNLSASRPQDRQFILSSKKLLLSDSGFYLCAGPGQGAEAFFGQGTRLTVV.

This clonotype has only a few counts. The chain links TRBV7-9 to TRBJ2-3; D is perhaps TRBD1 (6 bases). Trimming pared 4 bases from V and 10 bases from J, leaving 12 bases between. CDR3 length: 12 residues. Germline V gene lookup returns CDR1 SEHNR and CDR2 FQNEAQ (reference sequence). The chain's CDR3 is CASSYRAEAQYF. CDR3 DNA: TGTGCCAGCAGCTACAGGGCCGAGGCGCAGTATTTT.

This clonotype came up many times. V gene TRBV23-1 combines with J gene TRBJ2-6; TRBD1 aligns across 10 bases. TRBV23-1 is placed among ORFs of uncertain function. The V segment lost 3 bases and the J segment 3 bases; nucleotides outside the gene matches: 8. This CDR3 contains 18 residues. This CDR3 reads CASSHPGQGFFGANVLTF. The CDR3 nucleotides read TGCGCCAGCAGTCACCCGGGACAGGGGTTTTTTGGGGCCAACGTCCTGACTTTC.

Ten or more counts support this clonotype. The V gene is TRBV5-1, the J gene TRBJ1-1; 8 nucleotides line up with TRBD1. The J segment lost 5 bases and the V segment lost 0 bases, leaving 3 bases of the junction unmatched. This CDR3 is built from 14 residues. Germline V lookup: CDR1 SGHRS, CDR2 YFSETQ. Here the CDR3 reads CASSLGTGGTEAFF. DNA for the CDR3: TGCGCCAGCAGCTTGGGCACAGGGGGAACTGAAGCTTTCTTT.